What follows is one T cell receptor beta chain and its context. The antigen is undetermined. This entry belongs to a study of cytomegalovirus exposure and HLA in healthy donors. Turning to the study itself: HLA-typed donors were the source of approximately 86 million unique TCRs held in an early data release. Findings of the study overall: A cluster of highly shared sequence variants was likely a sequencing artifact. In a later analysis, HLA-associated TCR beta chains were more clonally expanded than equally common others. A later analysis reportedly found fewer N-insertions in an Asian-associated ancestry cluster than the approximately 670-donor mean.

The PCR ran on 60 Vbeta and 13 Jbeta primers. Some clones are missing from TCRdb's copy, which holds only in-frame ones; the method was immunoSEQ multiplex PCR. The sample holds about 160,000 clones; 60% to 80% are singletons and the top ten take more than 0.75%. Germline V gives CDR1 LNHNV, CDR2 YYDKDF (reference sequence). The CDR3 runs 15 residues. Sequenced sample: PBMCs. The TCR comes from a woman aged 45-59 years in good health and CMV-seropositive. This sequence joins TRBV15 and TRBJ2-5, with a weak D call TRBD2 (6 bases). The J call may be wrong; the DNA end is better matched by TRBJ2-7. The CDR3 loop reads CATSRGRAYSYEQYF. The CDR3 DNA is TGTGCCACCAGCAGAGGGAGGGCCTACTCCTACGAGCAGTACTTC.